The 22 T cell receptor beta chains below come from one sample, sequenced in a study of cytotoxic CD8 clonotypes in ibrutinib-treated CLL. The protocol was immunoSEQ multiplex PCR, while the TCRdb copy is restricted to in-frame clones and leaves out a portion. The table includes more than 85,000 clones, over 60% detected once. The sample consisted of PBMCs, taken after 24 months of ibrutinib treatment. These receptors all stem from a human donor with chronic lymphocytic leukemia.

The rearrangement joins TRBV19 to TRBJ1-3; D not certain. Germline lookup yields CDR1 LNHDA and CDR2 SQIVND (reference sequence). The V end was cut by 7 bases, the J end by 4 bases, with 20 bases between. The CDR3 is 16 residues long. CDR3 DNA: TGTGCCAGTAATGCTGTAGGTCCCACGGGAGGAAACACCATATATTTT. Translating gives CASNAVGPTGGNTIYF.

V and J are TRBV19 and TRBJ2-7, with D perhaps assigned TRBD1 or TRBD2 (5 bases each). The V gene's germline CDR1 is LNHDA and CDR2 SQIVND (reference sequence). Trimming left V 5 bases short and J 3 bases short, with 14 bases between. The CDR3 loop spans 14 amino acids. The CDR3 here is CASSDRDPYYEQYF. The CDR3 DNA follows: TGTGCCAGTAGTGATCGGGACCCTTACTACGAGCAGTACTTC.

The J gene is TRBJ2-7, the V gene TRBV6-6; TRBD2 is a possible D gene (6 bases). Germline assignment: CDR1 MNHNY and CDR2 SVGAGI (reference sequence). Trimming removed 4 bases from V and 5 bases from J, with 15 bases in between. The CDR3 extends over 14 amino acids. The CDR3 bases are TGTGCCAGCAGTTGGGACGTGGACTACAACGAGCAGTACTTC. Translating it yields CASSWDVDYNEQYF.

The chain joins TRBV6-1 to TRBJ2-7; D may be TRBD2 (6 bases). V lost 2 bases, J lost 6 bases, and 14 bases lay in between. Germline CDR1 and CDR2: MNHNS and SASEGT. The CDR3 is made up of 14 amino acids. CDR3 sequence (DNA): TGTGCCAGCAGTGAAATGAGAACTAGCAGCGAGCAGTACTTC. It is translated as CASSEMRTSSEQYF.

This clone has more than one count but fewer than ten. The chain employs TRBV4-1 and TRBJ2-1; 11 nucleotides align to TRBD2. In germline, CDR1 is MGHRA, CDR2 YSYEKL. V trimming: 6 bases; J trimming: 0 bases; junction bases outside the gene matches: 4. This CDR3 has 16 amino acids. CDR3 sequence reads: CASSRGLAGSYNEQFF. The CDR3 DNA reads as TGCGCCAGCAGTCGCGGACTAGCGGGCTCCTACAATGAGCAGTTCTTC.

The chain links TRBV2 to TRBJ2-2, with a tentative D call TRBD1 (6 bases). CDR3 length: 15 residues. CDR1 is SNHLY, CDR2 FYNNEI, per germline. The V end lost 6 bases, the J end lost 4 bases, and 15 bases lay between the germline ends. The CDR3 loop is CASSYLGQATGELFF. CDR3 DNA sequence: TGTGCCAGCAGCTACCTGGGACAAGCCACCGGGGAGCTGTTTTTT.

The chain recombines TRBV19 with TRBJ2-1, with TRBD2 identical over 9 bases. The CDR3 has 15 residues. Trimming cost V 1 base and J 2 bases; bases outside gene matches: 0. CDR1 is LNHDA, CDR2 SQIVND, per germline (reference sequence). Written as DNA, the CDR3 is TGTGCCAGTAGTATAGGCGGGAGGGCCTACAATGAGCAGTTCTTC. Protein product: CASSIGGRAYNEQFF.

This chain links TRBV19 with TRBJ2-7; D may be TRBD1 or TRBD2 (6 bases each). The V gene lost 3 bases and the J gene lost 5 bases, with 11 bases spanning the gap. The CDR3 is 13 amino acids. Germline CDR1 and CDR2: LNHDA and SQIVND (reference sequence). This chain's CDR3 is CASSIGGQDEQYF. The CDR3 nucleotides read TGTGCCAGTAGTATTGGGGGGCAGGACGAGCAGTACTTC.

The V call is TRBV5-1, the J call TRBJ1-5; no firm D call. This CDR3 comprises 15 residues. V gave up 0 bases and J gave up 2 bases, with 9 bases separating them. The V gene's germline CDR1 is SGHRS and CDR2 YFSETQ. The CDR3 region has the DNA TGCGCCAGCAGCTTGGAGGGATATGGCAATCAGCCCCAGCATTTT. It codes for CASSLEGYGNQPQHF. The full variable domain, completed using reference TRBV5-1 and TRBJ1-5, is KAGVTQTPRYLIKTRGQQVTLSCSPISGHRSVSWYQQTPGQGLQFLFEYFSETQRNKGNFPGRFSGRQFSNSRSEMNVSTLELGDSALYLCASSLEGYGNQPQHFGDGTRLSIL.

The rearrangement links TRBV5-1 to TRBJ2-3; D not resolved. Germline V lookup: CDR1 SGHRS, CDR2 YFSETQ. CDR3 length: 13 amino acids. Trimming shortened V by 0 bases and J by 4 bases, and 6 bases separated the two germline ends. This CDR3 reads CASSLAPADTQYF. CDR3 bases: TGCGCCAGCAGCTTGGCCCCCGCAGATACGCAGTATTTT. Combining the CDR3 with reference TRBV5-1 and TRBJ2-3 gives the whole variable domain KAGVTQTPRYLIKTRGQQVTLSCSPISGHRSVSWYQQTPGQGLQFLFEYFSETQRNKGNFPGRFSGRQFSNSRSEMNVSTLELGDSALYLCASSLAPADTQYFGPGTRLTVL.

The J gene is TRBJ2-3, the V gene TRBV7-2; the match to TRBD2 covers 8 bases. The junction had 6 bases not matched to a gene; V was cut back by 3 bases and J by 4 bases. Germline V lookup: CDR1 SGHTA, CDR2 FQGNSA. The CDR3 is made up of 15 amino acids. CDR3 amino acids: CASSFWGTSSDTQYF. The CDR3 DNA follows: TGTGCCAGCAGCTTCTGGGGGACTAGTTCAGATACGCAGTATTTT.

The chain combines TRBV19 with TRBJ2-3, with 7 bases matching TRBD1. CDR3 length: 17 amino acids. V lost 3 bases to trimming and J lost 1 base; unmatched junction nucleotides: 10. In germline, CDR1 is LNHDA, CDR2 SQIVND (reference sequence). CDR3 residues: CASSMDRRQGGTDTQYF. The CDR3, as DNA: TGTGCCAGTAGTATGGACAGGCGCCAGGGGGGCACAGATACGCAGTATTTT.

The V call is TRBV15, the J call TRBJ1-4, with D unresolved. V was cut by 0 bases and J by 7 bases, with 12 bases left in between. Looked up from germline, CDR1 is LNHNV and CDR2 is YYDKDF (reference sequence). The CDR3 sequence is 15 residues long. The CDR3 region has the DNA TGTGCCACCAGCAGAGATCGGGGTAGTCGTGAAAAACTGTTTTTT. Translating gives CATSRDRGSREKLFF.

This chain uses TRBV28 with TRBJ1-1, with no clear D. CDR3 size: 13 residues. The V gene's germline CDR1 is MDHEN and CDR2 SYDVKM. Trimming took 5 bases from V and 1 from J, leaving 8 bases between them. Here the CDR3 DNA reads TGTGCCAGCAGTATAGGGCGGAACACTGAAGCTTTCTTT. This encodes CASSIGRNTEAFF.

V usage is TRBV18 and J usage is TRBJ2-1, with 7 positions matching TRBD2. The germline gives CDR1 KGHSH, CDR2 LQKENI. The V segment lost 0 bases and the J segment 8 bases; nucleotides outside the gene matches: 7. This CDR3 comprises 15 residues. CDR3 nucleotides: TGTGCCAGCTCACCACCCGGGGGGAGGGTCGATGAGCAGTTCTTC. Its translation is CASSPPGGRVDEQFF.

The chain has TRBV28 and TRBJ2-7; TRBD1 aligns across 9 bases. Germline CDR1 reads MDHEN; CDR2 reads SYDVKM. With V trimmed by 5 bases and J by 4 bases, 18 bases remained unmatched. The CDR3 consists of 18 residues. The CDR3 sequence: CASSPGGTGSRSDYEQYF. As DNA, the CDR3 is TGTGCCAGCAGTCCAGGGGGGACAGGGAGTCGTAGCGATTACGAGCAGTACTTC.

The chain carries TRBV27 and TRBJ1-1; maybe TRBD1 (6 bases). CDR3 length: 14 residues. Germline values: CDR1 MNHEY, CDR2 SMNVEV (reference sequence). V shed 3 bases and J shed 0 bases, with 8 bases lying between them. The CDR3 loop is CASSFHRVNTEAFF. CDR3 nucleotide sequence: TGTGCCAGCAGTTTCCACAGGGTGAACACTGAAGCTTTCTTT.

This clone turned up a few times. The CDR3 loop is CASRPQVSSEKLFF. For the CDR3, the DNA is TGCGCCAGCAGGCCACAGGTCAGCAGCGAAAAACTGTTTTTT. The genes are TRBV5-1 and TRBJ1-4, with a tentative D call TRBD1 (5 bases). The CDR3 is made up of 14 amino acids. V lost 5 bases to trimming and J lost 8 bases, with 16 bases between them. Germline values: CDR1 SGHRS, CDR2 YFSETQ.

This clone was picked up one time. V and J are TRBV27 and TRBJ2-7, with D tentatively TRBD1 (5 bases). V gave up 7 bases and J gave up 0 bases, with 7 bases separating them. The CDR3 length is 12 residues. The germline V gene has CDR1 MNHEY and CDR2 SMNVEV (reference sequence). In nucleotides, the CDR3 is TGTGCCAGCAAGGGGCCCTCCTACGAGCAGTACTTC. This translates into CASKGPSYEQYF.

The chain links TRBV11-2 to TRBJ1-4; no reliable D call. Germline V gives CDR1 SGHAT, CDR2 FQNNGV. The CDR3 runs 15 residues. V dropped 5 bases and J dropped 6 bases, with 16 bases sitting between them. CDR3: CASSPAFGEYEKLFF. DNA for the CDR3: TGTGCCAGCAGCCCGGCGTTTGGGGAGTATGAAAAACTGTTTTTT.

The CDR3, as DNA: TGCGCCAGCAGCACCGGCCGGGGACGACCGACTGAAGCTTTCTTT. Amino acids: CASSTGRGRPTEAFF. The gene calls are TRBV5-1 and TRBJ1-1; D possibly corresponds to TRBD1 (5 bases). The CDR3 consists of 15 residues. V was shortened by 4 bases and J by 5 bases, with 18 bases between the two germline ends. Germline V CDR1 and CDR2: SGHRS, YFSETQ.

The chain has TRBV23-1 and TRBJ1-1, with 9 bases lining up with TRBD1. TRBV23-1 counts as an open reading frame of uncertain function. The CDR3 runs 16 residues. Trimming took 3 bases from V and 2 from J; bases not matched to a gene: 7. In DNA form, the CDR3 reads TGCGCCAGCAGTCAGCCTCCGGGACAGGGTAACACTGAAGCTTTCTTT. Amino acids: CASSQPPGQGNTEAFF.